These T cell receptor beta chains were read from a single sample in a study of T cells in Graves' hyperthyroidism and ophthalmopathy. TCRdb re-analysed the multiplex PCR reads in MiXCR, keeping a single row per CDR3 protein. The sample comprises 600,000 to 850,000 distinct CDR3 sequences, around a sixth of which are singletons, and roughly 17% rests with the top ten. Input material: blood. Source of these receptors: a woman in her fifties or sixties with Graves' hyperthyroidism that later progressed to Graves' ophthalmopathy. Both conserved end residues are trimmed from each CDR3. The order of the fields is clone size, V gene, CDR3 protein. Some rows mark clone size as missing; the rest say once, few, many or name a class of expanded clone.

few,TRBV7-3,ASSLTGPGGRAAYEQY
few,TRBV9,ASSASSGGSYEQY
NA,TRBV20-1,SASEGSGYTGELF
NA,TRBV14,ASSQDDTGPNTEAF
NA,TRBV4-1,ASSHPPGYRTGTGNTIY
many,TRBV6-1,ASSGTRDPDREAF
few,TRBV6-1,ASRLGSYNSPLH
NA,TRBV7-8,ASSLSARSTEAF
many,TRBV11-1,ATDRVAAEAF
few,TRBV30,AWSPGSNQPQH
NA,TRBV3-1,ASSQTSFQRTDYAHTGGLF
many,TRBV6-6,ASSYRGGNYGYT
NA,TRBV6-1,ASSEARGGASPQH
NA,TRBV10-3,AISEGQETQY
once,TRBV14,ASSQEVGQPQH
many,TRBV9,ASSVAPEPGLDTQY
few,TRBV20-1,SARAGAQETQY
NA,TRBV6-2/TRBV6-3,ASSHQGGGTEAF
NA,TRBV12-3/TRBV12-4,ASSLRSGINYGYT
NA,TRBV20-1,SARVGVMNTEAF
NA,TRBV25-1,ASSEYWTGGKTGGLF
few,TRBV6-2/TRBV6-3,ASSLAGASFTDTQY
few,TRBV20-1,SANPTGEEAF